The clone carrying this T cell receptor beta chain was counted between two and nine times. The entry originates in a study of response to subunit inactivated influenza vaccine. A single record per CDR3 protein comes from TCRdb applying MiXCR to the RT-PCR reads. The table records some 570,000 distinct CDR3 sequences, around 11% of them present only once. The germline gives CDR1 MNHNS, CDR2 SASEGT. This CDR3 comprises 15 residues. Trimming removed 6 bases at V and 7 bases at J, with 18 bases between. The data were also submitted as part of a second study, on T cells expressing NK-cell markers. That work contributes: The authors made TCR beta cDNA libraries by 5'RACE template switching. This switching added a universal primer site and UMIs.

Sample: PBMCs from blood, taken on the day of vaccination. This sequence was found in a man aged 45 to 65 who received an inactivated influenza vaccine. The chain couples TRBV6-1 to TRBJ2-2; D ambiguous. This CDR3 reads CASSPAGTLGGELFF. The CDR3 DNA reads TGTGCCAGCAGCCCCGCAGGAACCCTAGGCGGGGAGCTGTTTTTT.